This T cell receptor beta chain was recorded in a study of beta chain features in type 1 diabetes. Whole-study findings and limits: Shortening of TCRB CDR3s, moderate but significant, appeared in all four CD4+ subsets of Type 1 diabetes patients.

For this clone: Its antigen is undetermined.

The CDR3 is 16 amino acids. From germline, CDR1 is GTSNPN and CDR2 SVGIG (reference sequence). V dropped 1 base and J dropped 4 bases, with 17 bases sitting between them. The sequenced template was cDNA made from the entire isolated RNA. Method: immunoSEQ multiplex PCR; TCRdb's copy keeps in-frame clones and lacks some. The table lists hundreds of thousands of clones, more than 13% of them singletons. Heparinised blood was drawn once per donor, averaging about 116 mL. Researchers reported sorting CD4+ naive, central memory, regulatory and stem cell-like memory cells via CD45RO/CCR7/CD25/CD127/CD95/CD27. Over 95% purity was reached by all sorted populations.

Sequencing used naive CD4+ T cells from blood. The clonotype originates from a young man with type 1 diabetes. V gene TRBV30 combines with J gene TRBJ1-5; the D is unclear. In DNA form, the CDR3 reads TGTGCCTGGAGTGCCGCATCCAGCCAGACGAATCAGCCCCAGCATTTT. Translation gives CAWSAASSQTNQPQHF.